These 10 T cell receptor beta chains share one sample of origin, sequenced in a study of T-cell memory formation after mild COVID-19. TCRdb processed the 5' RACE reads anew with MiXCR; each CDR3 protein has one entry. This table has roughly 510,000 distinct CDR3 sequences, approximately 15% appearing once. Input material: PBMCs or a T cell subset sorted from them (not recorded which). Receptors originate from an adult woman who had mild COVID-19 (a few samples of this study predate the infection). Cell type and time point are not known.

The chain couples TRBV9 to TRBJ1-1; 9 nucleotides line up with TRBD1. Germline V gives CDR1 SGDLS, CDR2 YYNGEE. The CDR3 is 15 residues long. The junction had 15 bases not matched to a gene; V was cut back by 7 bases and J by 8 bases. The CDR3 coding sequence is TGTGCCAGCTCCCTTAGACCCGGGACAGGGACCGAAGCTTTCTTT. It yields the protein CASSLRPGTGTEAFF.

This clonotype was seen at least ten times. V is TRBV5-1 and J is TRBJ2-1; tentatively, D is TRBD1 (6 bases). CDR1 is SGHRS, CDR2 YFSETQ, per germline. The CDR3 sequence is 17 residues long. V was clipped by 1 base and J by 1 base, with 15 bases between them. The CDR3 protein is CASSLTTGKVSYNEQFF. CDR3 DNA: TGCGCCAGCAGCTTGACTACAGGGAAAGTGTCCTACAATGAGCAGTTCTTC.

This chain uses TRBV5-1 with TRBJ2-7; 10 bases line up with TRBD2. With 0 bases clipped from V and 5 bases from J, the junction kept 8 bases outside the gene matches. The CDR3 has 16 residues. CDR1 SGHRS and CDR2 YFSETQ come from the germline V gene. The CDR3: CASSLGSGGPGDEQYF. DNA of the CDR3: TGCGCCAGCAGCTTGGGTAGCGGGGGGCCCGGCGACGAGCAGTACTTC.

This clonotype showed up many times. The chain joins TRBV20-1 to TRBJ2-3; D is unresolved. V was pared by 0 bases and J by 3 bases, with 19 bases between. The CDR3 extends over 17 amino acids. CDR1 and CDR2 from the germline V gene are DFQATT and SNEGSKA (reference sequence). CDR3 residues: CSARDPQRPPLTDTQYF. In DNA, the CDR3 is TGCAGTGCTAGAGATCCTCAACGTCCCCCTTTAACAGATACGCAGTATTTT.

This clonotype was detected a few times. This rearrangement joins TRBV5-6 to TRBJ1-1, with D unclear. V gave up 0 bases and J gave up 7 bases, with 13 bases separating them. Per germline, CDR1 SGHDT and CDR2 YYEEEE. This CDR3 has 14 amino acids. CDR3 sequence reads: CASSLDWRASEAFF. Written as DNA, the CDR3 is TGTGCCAGCAGCTTGGATTGGAGGGCGAGTGAAGCTTTCTTT.

A few counts support this clonotype. V is TRBV4-1 and J is TRBJ2-3; D not resolved. Germline assignment: CDR1 MGHRA and CDR2 YSYEKL. V lost 2 bases to trimming and J lost 5 bases, with 5 bases between them. The CDR3 covers 12 residues. CDR3 in amino acids: CASSQSRDTQYF. DNA of the CDR3: TGCGCCAGCAGCCAATCGCGAGATACGCAGTATTTT.

This chain links TRBV7-9 with TRBJ2-3; D is ambiguous. Germline CDR1 is SEHNR and CDR2 is FQNEAQ (reference sequence). This CDR3 has 11 amino acids. V lost 5 bases to trimming and J lost 7 bases, with 7 bases between them. The CDR3 sequence is CASSRTNTQYF. In DNA, the CDR3 is TGTGCCAGCAGCAGAACTAATACGCAGTATTTT.

Details on this clonotype: At one end, the junction sequence differs from germline, possibly due to a read error. This rearrangement joins TRBV3-1 to TRBJ1-2; unclear D gene. The CDR3 sequence is 12 residues long. Germline CDR1 reads LGHDT; CDR2 reads YNNKEL (reference sequence). Written as DNA, the CDR3 is TGTGCCAGCAGTCAAGTTTACTATGGCTACACCTTC. Its translation is CASSQVYYGYTF.

The chain has TRBV24-1 and TRBJ2-1, with TRBD2 matching 10 bases. The V gene's germline CDR1 is KGHDR and CDR2 SFDVKD. The CDR3 spans 17 residues. V gave up 4 bases and J gave up 1 base; unmatched junction bases: 6. CDR3 sequence: CATSETSGGASYNEQFF. The DNA of the CDR3 is TGTGCCACCAGTGAGACAAGCGGGGGGGCTTCCTACAATGAGCAGTTCTTC.

This clonotype was picked up a small number of times. The chain combines TRBV7-9 with TRBJ2-7, with TRBD1 matching over 8 bases. Germline values: CDR1 SEHNR, CDR2 FQNEAQ (reference sequence). The CDR3 is 14 amino acids. With V trimmed by 1 base and J by 3 bases, 2 bases remained unmatched. CDR3 protein: CASSLGDRHYEQYF. The CDR3 DNA sequence: TGTGCCAGCAGCTTAGGGGACAGGCACTACGAGCAGTACTTC.